Shown below are 32 T cell receptor beta chains from a single sample sequenced in a study of cytomegalovirus exposure and HLA in healthy donors. In the PCR, 60 Vbeta and 13 Jbeta primers were used. Method: immunoSEQ multiplex PCR; TCRdb's copy keeps in-frame clones and lacks some. The repertoire includes 170,000 or so clones, more than 80% of them detected once, and roughly 0.65% sits in the top ten. Sample: PBMCs. The source is a boy aged 10-17 years in good health and CMV-seronegative.

This clone was counted a few times. The chain is built from TRBV6-1 and TRBJ2-7, with 10 positions matching TRBD1. Unmatched junction bases numbered 3, after V lost 3 bases and J lost 1 base. This CDR3 is built from 15 residues. CDR1 and CDR2 (germline): MNHNS, SASEGT. The CDR3 here is CASSDRTGGSYEQYF. DNA of the CDR3: TGTGCCAGCAGTGACCGGACAGGGGGTTCCTACGAGCAGTACTTC.

This clone was found once. Germline and junction disagree at one end, which may indicate a read error. The chain is built from TRBV4-1 and TRBJ1-3; D is possibly TRBD1 (5 bases). The germline V gene encodes CDR1 MGHRA and CDR2 YSYEKL. CDR3 length equals 15 residues. The CDR3 loop is CAGSQDRGTGNTIYF. Here the CDR3 DNA reads TGCGCCGGCAGCCAAGATCGGGGGACTGGAAACACCATATATTTT.

This clone was seen just once. This chain connects TRBV4-1 to TRBJ2-7, with TRBD1 as a possible D gene (6 bases). CDR1 is MGHRA, CDR2 YSYEKL, per germline. The CDR3 contains 14 residues. Trimming shortened V by 0 bases and J by 3 bases, and 9 bases separated the two germline ends. The CDR3 is CASSQEQGIYEQYF. Here the CDR3 DNA reads TGCGCCAGCAGCCAAGAGCAGGGGATCTACGAGCAGTACTTC.

The chain combines TRBV7-9 with TRBJ1-1; no definite D call. Looked up from germline, CDR1 is SEHNR and CDR2 is FQNEAQ (reference sequence). The V end was cut by 10 bases, the J end by 1 base, with 16 bases between. CDR3 length equals 14 residues. CDR3 in DNA: TGTGCCACCTTACTGCAATCTAGGAACACTGAAGCTTTCTTT. Amino acid sequence: CATLLQSRNTEAFF.

This clone came up a few times. CDR3 amino acids: CASSGGTAPEAFF. DNA of the CDR3: TGCGCCAGCAGCGGGGGGACTGCTCCTGAAGCTTTCTTT. The J gene is TRBJ1-1, the V gene TRBV5-1; TRBD1 might be the D (5 bases). V lost 4 bases, J lost 6 bases, and 13 bases lay in between. Germline V gives CDR1 SGHRS, CDR2 YFSETQ. The CDR3 spans 13 residues.

The count of this clone is one. V usage is TRBV30 and J usage is TRBJ2-3, with 13 bases matching TRBD2. This CDR3 is 15 amino acids long. From germline, CDR1 is GTSNPN and CDR2 SVGIG (reference sequence). V was pared by 1 base and J by 6 bases, with 4 bases of the junction left unmatched. CDR3 nucleotide sequence: TGTGCCTGGAGTGGGACTAGCGGGAGCCGGGATACGCAGTATTTT. Protein sequence: CAWSGTSGSRDTQYF. The entire variable domain, with the rest obtained from reference TRBV30 and TRBJ2-3, is as follows: SQTIHQWPATLVQPVGSPLSLECTVEGTSNPNLYWYRQAAGRGLQLLFYSVGIGQISSEVPQNLSASRPQDRQFILSSKKLLLSDSGFYLCAWSGTSGSRDTQYFGPGTRLTVL.

This rearrangement joins TRBV10-2 to TRBJ2-1; 10 bases agree with TRBD2. The CDR3 has 14 residues. V shed 8 bases and J 6 bases; nucleotides not matched to a gene: 7. In germline, CDR1 is WSHSY, CDR2 SAAADI. CDR3 loop: CASLLAGNPNEQFF. The CDR3 bases are TGCGCCAGCCTACTAGCGGGAAACCCCAATGAGCAGTTCTTC.

The chain employs TRBV4-1 and TRBJ2-1; 8 bases are a match to TRBD2. The length of the CDR3 is 17 residues. The germline gives CDR1 MGHRA, CDR2 YSYEKL. The V gene end was trimmed by 2 bases and the J gene end by 8 bases; junction bases not matched to a gene: 14. The CDR3 DNA sequence: TGCGCCAGCAGCCAATATAAGTACGGGAGGGCCGTCGATGAGCAGTTCTTC. Translation gives CASSQYKYGRAVDEQFF.

The chain combines TRBV6-1 with TRBJ2-2; 8 nucleotides align to TRBD2. Germline V gene data show CDR1 as MNHNS and CDR2 as SASEGT. This CDR3 contains 16 residues. Unmatched junction bases numbered 6, after V lost 2 bases and J lost 4 bases. CDR3 region: CASSELAGRGTGELFF. CDR3 nucleotide sequence: TGTGCCAGCAGTGAATTAGCGGGGAGGGGCACCGGGGAGCTGTTTTTT.

The V and J genes are TRBV7-3 and TRBJ2-6; the D gene is possibly TRBD2 (5 bases). The germline gives CDR1 SGHTA, CDR2 FQGTGA. The CDR3 loop spans 19 amino acids. V lost 4 bases and J lost 0, with 19 bases in between. The CDR3 nucleotides are TGTGCCAGCAGCTCGAGAGGGCAGGCGCTCAACTCTGGGGCCAACGTCCTGACTTTC. This gives the protein CASSSRGQALNSGANVLTF.

The V and J genes are TRBV28 and TRBJ2-1; 7 bases agree with TRBD2. The CDR3 runs to 16 residues. The ends lost 2 bases at V and 3 bases at J; junction bases unmatched: 7. Germline V gives CDR1 MDHEN, CDR2 SYDVKM. The CDR3 DNA is TGTGCCAGCAGTTTAACGGCGGGAGAGCGCTACAATGAGCAGTTCTTC. It translates to CASSLTAGERYNEQFF.

This sequence joins TRBV27 and TRBJ2-1, with 8 bases lining up with TRBD1. Germline CDR1 is MNHEY and CDR2 is SMNVEV (reference sequence). The ends lost 6 bases at V and 4 bases at J; junction bases unmatched: 14. This CDR3 contains 17 residues. The CDR3 protein is CASSYLSRGTGYNEQFF. In DNA, the CDR3 is TGTGCCAGCAGCTACCTCTCGAGGGGGACAGGTTACAATGAGCAGTTCTTC.

A note on this clone: The same CDR3 can be traced to other DNA sequences in this sample. The chain combines TRBV9 with TRBJ2-3; D remains unclear. The V end lost 0 bases, the J end lost 2 bases, and 7 bases lay between the germline ends. The CDR3 contains 14 residues. The germline V gene has CDR1 SGDLS and CDR2 YYNGEE. The CDR3 spells CASSVGLNTDTQYF. For the CDR3, the DNA is TGTGCCAGCAGCGTAGGGCTCAACACAGATACGCAGTATTTT.

The V and J genes are TRBV30 and TRBJ1-6; 7 nucleotides match TRBD1. The CDR3 runs 13 residues. From germline, CDR1 is GTSNPN and CDR2 SVGIG (reference sequence). V lost 8 bases, J lost 5 bases, and 6 bases stayed unmatched. CDR3 DNA sequence: TGTGCCCGTGGTGGACAGGATAATTCACCCCTCCACTTT. It translates to CARGGQDNSPLHF.

This chain uses TRBV30 with TRBJ2-6, with D possibly TRBD1 on 5 matching bases. Looked up from germline, CDR1 is GTSNPN and CDR2 is SVGIG (reference sequence). The CDR3 length is 11 residues. Trimming shortened V by 8 bases and J by 12 bases, and 14 bases separated the two germline ends. This chain's CDR3 is CAIDSGPVLTF. For the CDR3, the DNA is TGTGCCATCGACAGTGGGCCCGTCCTGACTTTC.

This chain connects TRBV30 to TRBJ2-7, with 14 bases lining up with TRBD2. The V gene end was trimmed by 5 bases and the J gene end by 5 bases; junction bases not matched to a gene: 8. This CDR3 is built from 15 residues. Germline loops: CDR1 GTSNPN, CDR2 SVGIG (reference sequence). The CDR3 nucleotides are TGTGCCTGGGAGGGACTAGCGGGAGTCGGGAACGAGCAGTACTTC. Translated, it gives CAWEGLAGVGNEQYF.

This chain links TRBV19 with TRBJ2-5, with D perhaps TRBD1 (6 bases). Trimming removed 3 bases from V and 5 bases from J, with 19 bases in between. The CDR3 extends over 16 amino acids. Germline CDR1 LNHDA, CDR2 SQIVND (reference sequence). The CDR3, as DNA: TGTGCCAGTAGTATTAGACCGAGGACAGTGGGGGAGACCCAGTACTTC. Its translation is CASSIRPRTVGETQYF.

The rearrangement joins TRBV2 to TRBJ1-2; the D is unclear. The V gene lost 1 base and the J gene lost 1 base, with 7 bases spanning the gap. CDR3 size: 14 residues. CDR1 SNHLY and CDR2 FYNNEI come from the germline V gene. DNA of the CDR3: TGTGCCAGCAGTGAAGGACAAATTAACTATGGCTACACCTTC. It yields the protein CASSEGQINYGYTF.

This chain connects TRBV9 to TRBJ2-6; maybe TRBD1 (5 bases). CDR1 and CDR2 from the germline V gene are SGDLS and YYNGEE. Between the trimmed V and J ends, which lost 4 bases and 0 bases, there was a span of 17 bases. The CDR3 has 18 residues. CDR3 region: CASSPGHLVLSGANVLTF. The CDR3 DNA sequence: TGTGCCAGCAGCCCAGGACACCTCGTCCTCTCTGGGGCCAACGTCCTGACTTTC.

This chain links TRBV18 with TRBJ1-5, with TRBD1 as a possible D gene (5 bases). V was cut by 3 bases and J by 0 bases, with 12 bases left in between. The CDR3 contains 16 residues. The germline gives CDR1 KGHSH, CDR2 LQKENI. DNA of the CDR3: TGTGCCAGCTCACCTTTTGACAGCAATAGCAATCAGCCCCAGCATTTT. Translating it yields CASSPFDSNSNQPQHF. Full variable domain (missing parts from reference TRBV18 and TRBJ1-5): NAGVMQNPRHLVRRRGQEARLRCSPMKGHSHVYWYRQLPEEGLKFMVYLQKENIIDESGMPKERFSAEFPKEGPSILRIQQVVRGDSAAYFCASSPFDSNSNQPQHFGDGTRLSIL.

The CDR3 loop reads CASSPGSGDGDTQYF. The CDR3 DNA sequence: TGTGCCAGCAGCCCCGGGAGCGGGGATGGAGATACGCAGTATTTT. The chain links TRBV7-9 to TRBJ2-3; 7 nucleotides match TRBD2. Germline trimming cut 5 bases from V and 5 bases from J; bases unmatched to any gene: 10. Germline lookup yields CDR1 SEHNR and CDR2 FQNEAQ (reference sequence). The CDR3 covers 15 residues.

This clone was detected once. At one boundary the junction diverges from the germline segment, which might be a read error. The same CDR3 is also encoded by other DNA sequences in this sample. The chain is built from TRBV5-1 and TRBJ2-3, with a weak D call TRBD1 (6 bases). The CDR3 loop spans 12 amino acids. The germline CDR1 and CDR2 sequences are SGHRS and YFSETQ. In DNA form, the CDR3 reads TGCGCCAGCAGCTTGGAGGGGGATACACAGTATTTT. This gives the protein CASSLEGDTQYF.

The rearrangement uses TRBV30 and TRBJ1-3; tentative D call: TRBD1 (6 bases). Trimming shortened V by 8 bases and J by 0 bases, and 11 bases separated the two germline ends. There are 13 residues in the CDR3. Germline V gene data show CDR1 as GTSNPN and CDR2 as SVGIG (reference sequence). The CDR3 DNA follows: TGTGCCCACTCAGGGGTCTCTGGAAACACCATATATTTT. The encoded protein is CAHSGVSGNTIYF.

The chain combines TRBV18 with TRBJ1-2; D not certain. Germline CDR1 KGHSH, CDR2 LQKENI. The V end was cut by 2 bases, the J end by 3 bases, with 10 bases between. The CDR3 contains 14 residues. In DNA, the CDR3 is TGTGCCAGCTCACCAACTTCGACTGACTATGGCTACACCTTC. This encodes CASSPTSTDYGYTF.

This clone is a singleton in its sample. The rearrangement joins TRBV30 to TRBJ1-1; 8 nucleotides line up with TRBD1. Germline values: CDR1 GTSNPN, CDR2 SVGIG (reference sequence). V lost 2 bases and J lost 10; bases outside the gene matches: 9. The CDR3 sequence is 13 residues long. CDR3 protein: CAWSKGQGAGAFF. CDR3 bases: TGTGCCTGGAGTAAGGGGCAGGGGGCCGGAGCTTTCTTT.

The V call is TRBV27, the J call TRBJ1-1; a possible D gene is TRBD1 (5 bases). The CDR3 is 15 amino acids. The germline V gene encodes CDR1 MNHEY and CDR2 SMNVEV (reference sequence). The V end was cut by 4 bases, the J end by 4 bases, with 16 bases between. The CDR3: CASSSSQVWGTEAFF. Here the CDR3 DNA reads TGTGCCAGCAGTTCCTCACAGGTTTGGGGCACTGAAGCTTTCTTT.

The chain uses TRBV5-1 and TRBJ2-2; possible D gene TRBD2, 5 bases. The V gene's germline CDR1 is SGHRS and CDR2 YFSETQ. The CDR3 has 15 amino acids. V lost 3 bases and J 4 bases, leaving 13 bases between the germline ends. CDR3 sequence: CASSWTGGPTGELFF. In DNA form, the CDR3 reads TGCGCCAGCAGCTGGACCGGCGGGCCCACCGGGGAGCTGTTTTTT.

The chain has TRBV10-3 and TRBJ1-3, with a weak D call TRBD1 (5 bases). V was pared by 4 bases and J by 0 bases, with 10 bases between. Germline V gene lookup returns CDR1 ENHRY and CDR2 SYGVKD. This CDR3 spans 15 amino acids. This CDR3 reads CAISGGSSSGNTIYF. The CDR3 bases are TGTGCCATCAGTGGGGGCAGTAGCTCTGGAAACACCATATATTTT.

The CDR3 sequence: CASSGAGAQGSYTDTQYF. The CDR3 coding sequence is TGTGCCAGCAGTGGAGCTGGGGCACAGGGGTCATACACAGATACGCAGTATTTT. The chain employs TRBV25-1 and TRBJ2-3, with 7 bases aligning to TRBD1. Germline V gene lookup returns CDR1 MGHDK and CDR2 SYGVNS. The CDR3 runs to 18 residues. V lost 4 bases to trimming and J lost 2 bases; unmatched junction nucleotides: 15. Looking up the rest from reference TRBV25-1 and TRBJ2-3 gives the full variable domain: EADIYQTPRYLVIGTGKKITLECSQTMGHDKMYWYQQDPGMELHLIHYSYGVNSTEKGDLSSESTVSRIRTEHFPLTLESARPSHTSQYLCASSGAGAQGSYTDTQYFGPGTRLTVL.

The chain combines TRBV19 with TRBJ1-2; possibly TRBD1 for D (6 bases). CDR1 and CDR2 (germline): LNHDA, SQIVND (reference sequence). This CDR3 is 14 amino acids long. The V gene lost 5 bases and the J gene lost 8 bases, with 18 bases spanning the gap. The DNA of the CDR3 is TGTGCCAGTAGTCCTTCAGGGGCATCTATCGGCTACACCTTC. It is translated as CASSPSGASIGYTF.

The chain uses TRBV19 and TRBJ2-1; 9 nucleotides line up with TRBD2. This CDR3 is 14 amino acids long. The junction had 6 bases not matched to a gene; V was cut back by 5 bases and J by 7 bases. Per the germline V gene, CDR1 is LNHDA and CDR2 is SQIVND (reference sequence). The CDR3 spells CASSSGTSWNEQFF. The DNA of the CDR3 is TGTGCCAGTAGTTCCGGGACTAGCTGGAATGAGCAGTTCTTC.

The chain recombines TRBV4-3 with TRBJ1-2; D remains unclear. CDR1 and CDR2 from the germline V gene are LGHNA and YSLEER. The CDR3 loop spans 15 amino acids. The ends were cut back, 1 base at V and 2 bases at J, with 11 bases in the middle. The DNA of the CDR3 is TGCGCCAGCAGCCAAGGCTTACAGAGCAACTATGGCTACACCTTC. Residues: CASSQGLQSNYGYTF.